The clone carrying this TCR beta chain was counted once. The sample belongs to a study of blood T cell repertoires in COVID-19. Looking at the study overall: From the United States, Italy and Spain came samples of acute and convalescent COVID-19. PBMCs, B-cell-depleted T cells, or T cells provided the cDNA or gDNA that made up the material.

As originally analysed: Estimation of nucleated cell counts relied on the amplification of reference gene primers. Sequencing was performed with immunoSEQ multiplex PCR; in TCRdb, only in-frame clones are kept and a portion is missing. V, J and clone size are taken as reported in that table, and D and trimming were inferred from the DNA itself. Among 140,000 or so clones listed, roughly 85% were seen once. The CDR3 runs to 14 residues. Germline loops: CDR1 SEHNR, CDR2 FQNEAQ (reference sequence). Trimming took 5 bases from V and 7 from J, leaving 17 bases between them. The V call is TRBV7-9, the J call TRBJ1-1; maybe TRBD1 (6 bases). The clonotype comes from a man aged 45-65 years with acute or convalescent COVID-19. The sample comprised peripheral blood. The chain's CDR3 is CASSPRAGGGEAFF. CDR3 coding DNA: TGTGCCAGCAGCCCCCGGGCGGGGGGCGGTGAAGCTTTCTTT.